Below, 28 T cell receptor beta chains from the same sample are listed, as sequenced in a study of beta chain features in type 1 diabetes. Study results and limitations: For Type 1 diabetes patients, all four CD4+ subsets carried TCRB CDR3s that were moderately but significantly shorter.

cDNA synthesis used the whole RNA isolate, giving expressed TCRB sequences. Here immunoSEQ multiplex PCR was the method, and the copy in TCRdb shows in-frame clones only, minus some. The sample records around 340,000 clones, about a tenth being singletons. What these receptors recognize is not known. Sequencing input: central memory CD4+ T cells from blood. Every receptor here comes from a man younger than 45 with type 1 diabetes.

The chain carries TRBV7-2 and TRBJ2-5; TRBD1 agrees at 8 bases. Germline assignment: CDR1 SGHTA and CDR2 FQGNSA. V shed 5 bases, J shed 5 bases, and the junction held 7 bases outside the gene matches. The CDR3 is 14 residues long. CDR3 loop: CASSLRGLGETQYF. DNA of the CDR3: TGTGCCAGCAGCCTCAGGGGGCTAGGGGAGACCCAGTACTTC.

The sample holds a few counts of this clone. The chain joins TRBV10-2 to TRBJ2-7, with D perhaps TRBD2 (5 bases). CDR1 is WSHSY and CDR2 is SAAADI in the germline V gene. CDR3 length: 13 amino acids. Trimming took 3 bases from V and 5 from J, leaving 11 bases between them. CDR3: CASSDLRENEQYF. The CDR3 nucleotides read TGCGCCAGCAGTGACCTGAGGGAAAACGAGCAGTACTTC.

The table lists this clone with a few counts. The same CDR3 also results from other DNA sequences found in this sample. The gene calls are TRBV19 and TRBJ1-1; 7 bases line up with TRBD1. The germline CDR1 and CDR2 sequences are LNHDA and SQIVND (reference sequence). The CDR3 extends over 14 amino acids. V shed 5 bases and J 0 bases; nucleotides not matched to a gene: 3. The CDR3: CASSYRGLNTEAFF. In nucleotides, the CDR3 is TGTGCCAGTAGTTACAGGGGCCTGAACACTGAAGCTTTCTTT.

The chain is built from TRBV19 and TRBJ1-2; D call uncertain. Trimming removed 3 bases from V and 8 bases from J, with 16 bases in between. Germline CDR1 is LNHDA and CDR2 is SQIVND (reference sequence). The CDR3 runs 14 residues. In DNA form, the CDR3 reads TGTGCCAGTAGTATCCAGAGCCTAGCGGGGGGCTACACCTTC. It yields the protein CASSIQSLAGGYTF.

This clone was seen a handful of times. This chain links TRBV6-5 with TRBJ2-7; D is unclear. The germline V gene encodes CDR1 MNHEY and CDR2 SVGAGI. This CDR3 comprises 12 residues. V shed 5 bases and J shed 7 bases, with 12 bases lying between them. CDR3 in amino acids: CASSLNTEEQYF. The CDR3 DNA reads TGTGCCAGCAGTCTCAACACAGAAGAGCAGTACTTC.

The gene calls are TRBV4-3 and TRBJ1-2; 10 nucleotides match TRBD1. CDR1 and CDR2 (germline): LGHNA, YSLEER. The CDR3 loop spans 14 amino acids. V shed 0 bases, J shed 7 bases, and the junction held 2 bases outside the gene matches. CDR3 sequence: CASSQERTGGGYTF. The CDR3 nucleotides are TGCGCCAGCAGCCAAGAAAGGACAGGGGGTGGCTACACCTTC.

This clone has just a few counts. J is TRBJ2-3 and V is TRBV5-1; the D call may be TRBD1 or TRBD2 (5 bases each). CDR1 SGHRS and CDR2 YFSETQ come from the germline V gene. The CDR3 covers 13 residues. V was cut by 3 bases and J by 3 bases, with 8 bases left in between. The CDR3 bases are TGCGCCAGCAGCTGGGACGTAACAGATACGCAGTATTTT. This translates into CASSWDVTDTQYF.

This clone was observed a handful of times. The V and J genes are TRBV4-3 and TRBJ2-5; 8 bases are a match to TRBD2. The CDR3 covers 15 residues. Germline V gene sequence: CDR1 LGHNA, CDR2 YSLEER. V shed 1 base and J 0 bases; nucleotides not matched to a gene: 1. The CDR3 coding sequence is TGCGCCAGCAGCCAAGTAGCGGGGAACCAAGAGACCCAGTACTTC. This translates into CASSQVAGNQETQYF.

This rearrangement joins TRBV19 to TRBJ2-1; 8 positions match TRBD2. CDR1 and CDR2 (germline): LNHDA, SQIVND (reference sequence). The CDR3 consists of 16 residues. With V trimmed by 5 bases and J by 6 bases, 12 bases remained unmatched. As DNA, the CDR3 is TGTGCCAGTAGTTATACCGGGACTAGAACAAGCAATGAGCAGTTCTTC. It yields the protein CASSYTGTRTSNEQFF.

This chain links TRBV6-6 with TRBJ2-5; the D is unclear. This CDR3 has 12 amino acids. Germline CDR1 and CDR2: MNHNY and SVGAGI (reference sequence). The V end lost 5 bases, the J end lost 5 bases, and 9 bases lay between the germline ends. In DNA, the CDR3 is TGTGCCAGCAGTCCCTTAGATGAGACCCAGTACTTC. Translating it yields CASSPLDETQYF.

The CDR3 here is CASGLIQGPNYEQYF. DNA for the CDR3: TGTGCTAGTGGTCTGATACAGGGCCCCAACTACGAGCAGTACTTC. The chain joins TRBV12-5 to TRBJ2-7; D might be TRBD1 (6 bases). The CDR3 is made up of 15 amino acids. Per germline, CDR1 LGHNT and CDR2 FRNRAP. V was clipped by 5 bases and J by 3 bases, with 17 bases between them.

This clone was found a few times. The V and J genes are TRBV29-1 and TRBJ1-6, with unresolved D. Germline CDR1 is SQVTM and CDR2 is ANQGSEA. CDR3 length: 11 amino acids. CDR3: CRGSRLAPLHF. CDR3 nucleotides: TGCAGAGGAAGTAGACTTGCACCCCTCCACTTT. Full variable domain (rest looked up from reference TRBV29-1 and TRBJ1-6): SAVISQKPSRDICQRGTSLTIQCQVDSQVTMMFWYRQQPGQSLTLIATANQGSEATYESGFVIDKFPISRPNLTFSTLTVSNMSPEDSSIYLCRGSRLAPLHFGNGTRLTVT.

The chain joins TRBV11-2 to TRBJ2-3; 8 positions agree with TRBD2. J gave up 0 bases and V 0 bases, and 2 bases lay outside the gene matches. CDR1 is SGHAT and CDR2 is FQNNGV in the germline V gene. The CDR3 consists of 16 residues. The CDR3 sequence: CASSLDRGGSTDTQYF. The CDR3 bases are TGTGCCAGCAGCTTAGATCGGGGGGGTAGCACAGATACGCAGTATTTT.

This clone was found many times. Other nucleotide sequences from this sample produce the same CDR3. The V and J genes are TRBV7-9 and TRBJ2-1; maybe TRBD1 (6 bases). This CDR3 is 12 amino acids long. Trimming cost V 4 bases and J 7 bases, with 8 bases left between them. The germline V gene encodes CDR1 SEHNR and CDR2 FQNEAQ (reference sequence). The CDR3 is CASSSQGNEQFF. Written as DNA, the CDR3 is TGTGCCAGCAGCTCACAGGGAAATGAGCAGTTCTTC. The full variable domain, with the rest looked up from reference TRBV7-9 and TRBJ2-1, is DTGVSQNPRHKITKRGQNVTFRCDPISEHNRLYWYRQTLGQGPEFLTYFQNEAQLEKSRLLSDRFSAERPKGSFSTLEIQRTEQGDSAMYLCASSSQGNEQFFGPGTRLTVL.

This clone turned up a few times. V usage is TRBV4-3 and J usage is TRBJ2-1; perhaps D is TRBD1 or TRBD2 (5 bases each). The V end was cut by 0 bases, the J end by 2 bases, with 14 bases between. The CDR3 contains 17 residues. Germline V gene data show CDR1 as LGHNA and CDR2 as YSLEER. CDR3 DNA sequence: TGCGCCAGCAGCCAAGATGCCGGGGCGAACCCCTACAATGAGCAGTTCTTC. It encodes CASSQDAGANPYNEQFF.

Only a few counts were recorded for this clone. The chain links TRBV30 to TRBJ2-1; TRBD2 matches at 7 bases. Trimming at V came to 7 bases and at J to 4 bases, leaving 10 bases not matched to a gene. Looked up from germline, CDR1 is GTSNPN and CDR2 is SVGIG (reference sequence). The CDR3 contains 14 residues. The CDR3, as DNA: TGTGCCTTAAAGCGGGGTGGCTTGTACAATGAGCAGTTCTTC. Its protein product is CALKRGGLYNEQFF.

V is TRBV15 and J is TRBJ2-7; TRBD1 matches 9 bases. J was trimmed by 3 bases and V by 1 base; bases with no gene match: 7. The V gene's germline CDR1 is LNHNV and CDR2 YYDKDF (reference sequence). This CDR3 is built from 16 residues. The CDR3: CATSRGPGQGVYEQYF. The CDR3 nucleotides are TGTGCCACCAGCAGAGGCCCGGGACAGGGCGTCTACGAGCAGTACTTC.

A few counts support this clone. The chain has TRBV2 and TRBJ2-5; D is uncertain. V was shortened by 4 bases and J by 13 bases, with 16 bases between the two germline ends. The CDR3 consists of 12 residues. CDR1 and CDR2 (germline): SNHLY, FYNNEI. DNA of the CDR3: TGTGCCAGCAGTGTACCGACCGGGCCTCCGTACTTC. It yields the protein CASSVPTGPPYF.

This chain connects TRBV7-2 to TRBJ2-5; tentative D call: TRBD2 (7 bases). Trimming removed 5 bases from V and 1 base from J, with 8 bases in between. The germline V gene encodes CDR1 SGHTA and CDR2 FQGNSA. This CDR3 comprises 13 residues. The DNA of the CDR3 is TGTGCCAGCAGCGCGGGGGCCCAAGAGACCCAGTACTTC. Amino acid sequence: CASSAGAQETQYF.

The J gene is TRBJ1-1, the V gene TRBV6-6; the D is unclear. The CDR3 consists of 13 residues. Trimming removed 3 bases from V and 1 base from J, with 6 bases in between. CDR1 is MNHNY, CDR2 SVGAGI, per germline (reference sequence). CDR3 in amino acids: CASSYYENTEAFF. The CDR3 nucleotides are TGTGCCAGCAGTTATTATGAGAACACTGAAGCTTTCTTT.

This clone has just a few counts. This chain links TRBV5-1 with TRBJ2-3; a possible D gene is TRBD1 (6 bases). From germline, CDR1 is SGHRS and CDR2 YFSETQ. V shed 4 bases and J shed 1 base, with 16 bases lying between them. CDR3 length: 16 residues. CDR3: CASSPGQSPGTDTQYF. CDR3 DNA: TGCGCCAGCAGCCCCGGACAGTCCCCCGGCACAGATACGCAGTATTTT.

This clone was detected only a few times. The gene calls are TRBV5-1 and TRBJ1-6; 7 bases are shared with TRBD1. Germline values: CDR1 SGHRS, CDR2 YFSETQ. The CDR3 is 13 amino acids. The CDR3 region has the DNA TGCGCAACCAGGGACAGTGGAAATTCACCCCTCCACTTT. Translating it yields CATRDSGNSPLHF.

The chain employs TRBV29-1 and TRBJ1-2, with TRBD1 matching 7 bases. The V segment lost 3 bases and the J segment 5 bases; nucleotides outside the gene matches: 3. This CDR3 is 12 amino acids long. The germline gives CDR1 SQVTM, CDR2 ANQGSEA. The CDR3 here is CSVEGQLYGYTF. The CDR3 nucleotides read TGCAGCGTTGAGGGACAGTTATATGGCTACACCTTC.

There are many counts of this clone. This sequence joins TRBV28 and TRBJ2-6, with D uncertain. Germline lookup yields CDR1 MDHEN and CDR2 SYDVKM. This CDR3 region has 14 residues. The ends were cut back, 3 bases at V and 0 bases at J, with 3 bases in the middle. The CDR3 here is CASSLGSGANVLTF. The CDR3 DNA follows: TGTGCCAGCAGTTTGGGCTCTGGGGCCAACGTCCTGACTTTC.

This chain uses TRBV30 with TRBJ1-6; no firm D call. There are 16 residues in the CDR3. V shed 5 bases and J shed 0 bases, with 14 bases lying between them. Germline-derived CDR1 and CDR2 are GTSNPN and SVGIG (reference sequence). This CDR3 reads CAWLSRSSSYNSPLHF. CDR3 in DNA: TGTGCCTGGCTAAGTAGGTCGTCCTCCTATAATTCACCCCTCCACTTT.

V and J are TRBV18 and TRBJ1-1, with no clear D. Germline V gene lookup returns CDR1 KGHSH and CDR2 LQKENI. The length of the CDR3 is 13 residues. The V end was cut by 9 bases, the J end by 2 bases, with 13 bases between. DNA for the CDR3: TGTGCCAGTCTACAGACTAGAAACACTGAAGCTTTCTTT. Translation gives CASLQTRNTEAFF.

This clone has just a few counts. V is TRBV29-1 and J is TRBJ1-1; weak D call: TRBD1 (5 bases). The V end lost 1 base, the J end lost 2 bases, and 14 bases lay between the germline ends. Germline CDR1 SQVTM, CDR2 ANQGSEA. The CDR3 is made up of 15 amino acids. The CDR3 loop reads CSVEGGRRSNTEAFF. DNA for the CDR3: TGCAGCGTTGAAGGGGGACGCCGATCTAACACTGAAGCTTTCTTT.

A few counts support this clone. The V and J genes are TRBV6-5 and TRBJ2-7; 9 bases match TRBD1. V trimming: 4 bases; J trimming: 4 bases; junction bases outside the gene matches: 5. Germline V gives CDR1 MNHEY, CDR2 SVGAGI. The CDR3 length is 14 residues. CDR3 loop: CASSSPGQGYEQYF. The CDR3 DNA follows: TGTGCCAGCAGTTCTCCGGGACAGGGATACGAGCAGTACTTC.